The 7 T cell receptor beta chains presented below share a single source sample, sequenced in a study of CD8 T cells in Susac syndrome. Reverse transcription of roughly 0.5 to 1 ug RNA used random hexamers. TCRdb ran MiXCR on the immunoSEQ multiplex PCR reads and lists one entry per CDR3 protein. The table records around 190,000 distinct CDR3 sequences, 85% to 95% of them present only once. The source material was CD8+ T cells from PBMCs. Receptors originate from a human donor with multiple sclerosis.

The genes are TRBV27 and TRBJ1-1, with unresolved D. The V end was cut by 8 bases, the J end by 1 base, with 8 bases between. CDR1 is MNHEY and CDR2 is SMNVEV in the germline V gene (reference sequence). This CDR3 region has 12 residues. The chain's CDR3 is CASSRGNTEAFF. In DNA, the CDR3 is TGTGCCAGCTCCCGAGGGAACACTGAAGCTTTCTTT.

The V gene is TRBV5-6, the J gene TRBJ2-5, with TRBD2 matching 8 bases. The V and J ends lost 3 bases and 4 bases, in that order; junction bases with no gene match: 8. Germline V CDR1 and CDR2: SGHDT, YYEEEE. This CDR3 comprises 15 residues. Here the CDR3 reads CASSWDTSGGETQYF. CDR3 coding DNA: TGTGCCAGCAGCTGGGACACGAGCGGGGGAGAGACCCAGTACTTC.

The gene calls are TRBV27 and TRBJ1-1, with a weak D call TRBD1 (5 bases). The CDR3 runs 14 residues. The germline CDR1 and CDR2 sequences are MNHEY and SMNVEV (reference sequence). V lost 3 bases to trimming and J lost 4 bases, with 12 bases between them. The CDR3 DNA is TGTGCCAGCAGTTTGCGGGGGGGGAGCACTGAAGCTTTCTTT. Its protein product is CASSLRGGSTEAFF.

The rearrangement joins TRBV19 to TRBJ1-1; TRBD1 might be the D (5 bases). Germline V gives CDR1 LNHDA, CDR2 SQIVND (reference sequence). V was pared by 3 bases and J by 5 bases, with 13 bases between. This CDR3 region has 14 residues. The CDR3 sequence is CASSIGQGGTEAFF. The CDR3 nucleotides read TGTGCCAGTAGTATTGGGCAGGGAGGTACTGAAGCTTTCTTT.

The chain has TRBV25-1 and TRBJ2-1; D perhaps matches TRBD1 (6 bases). This CDR3 spans 16 amino acids. V gave up 1 base and J gave up 7 bases, with 17 bases separating them. Germline CDR1 reads MGHDK; CDR2 reads SYGVNS. CDR3 amino acids: CASSELVDPTGNEQFF. CDR3 nucleotide sequence: TGTGCCAGCAGTGAATTGGTGGACCCGACAGGAAATGAGCAGTTCTTC.

The rearrangement joins TRBV27 to TRBJ2-6; D not resolved. Trimming left V 0 bases short and J 0 bases short, with 6 bases between. Germline CDR1 MNHEY, CDR2 SMNVEV (reference sequence). The length of the CDR3 is 16 residues. The CDR3 bases are TGTGCCAGCAGTTTATCGGGTGGCTCTGGGGCCAACGTCCTGACTTTC. Its translation: CASSLSGGSGANVLTF. Variable domain in full (rest from reference TRBV27 and TRBJ2-6): EAQVTQNPRYLITVTGKKLTVTCSQNMNHEYMSWYRQDPGLGLRQIYYSMNVEVTDKGDVPEGYKVSRKEKRNFPLILESPSPNQTSLYFCASSLSGGSGANVLTFGAGSRLTVL.

V usage is TRBV27 and J usage is TRBJ1-1, with TRBD1 matching over 7 bases. V lost 5 bases, J lost 1 base, and 7 bases stayed unmatched. CDR3 size: 15 residues. Germline CDR1 and CDR2: MNHEY and SMNVEV (reference sequence). As DNA, the CDR3 is TGTGCCAGCAGTACCCGGGACAGCACGAACACTGAAGCTTTCTTT. Translation gives CASSTRDSTNTEAFF.